These T cell receptor beta chains were read from a single sample in a study of T cells in Graves' hyperthyroidism and ophthalmopathy. TCRdb used MiXCR to reprocess the multiplex PCR reads, holding one entry per CDR3 protein. This table has around 620,000 distinct CDR3 sequences, roughly 17% appearing once. Sequencing input: blood. The receptor source for this set is a woman in her twenties or thirties with Graves' hyperthyroidism. Each CDR3 is given with its conserved first and last residue. Size tells how often a clone was seen (once, few, many) or the class of an expanded clone, and some rows leave it out.

clone_size,j_call,v_call,cdr3_aa
many,TRBJ2-1,TRBV2,CASSERETLNEQFF
many,TRBJ2-1,TRBV30,CAWSPGTGFGNEQFF
many,TRBJ1-1,TRBV18,CASSPLTESEAFF
NA,TRBJ2-4,TRBV7-8,CASSLGDGGGIQYF
NA,TRBJ1-4,TRBV18,CASSPRENVNEKLFF
NA,TRBJ1-2,TRBV29-1,CSVFRNARGQGAGGYTF
many,TRBJ2-7,TRBV2,CASFGDYEQYF
many,TRBJ2-5,TRBV30,CAWSPGTGEETQYF
many,TRBJ2-3,TRBV24-1,CATSEGQLTDTQYF
few,TRBJ2-5,TRBV12-3/TRBV12-4,CASSLEKETQYF
many,TRBJ2-3,TRBV11-3,CASSSSGSGTDTRYF
few,TRBJ2-1,TRBV20-1,CSAPGTSGRDEQFF
NA,TRBJ1-1,TRBV20-1,CSASGGLDTEAFF